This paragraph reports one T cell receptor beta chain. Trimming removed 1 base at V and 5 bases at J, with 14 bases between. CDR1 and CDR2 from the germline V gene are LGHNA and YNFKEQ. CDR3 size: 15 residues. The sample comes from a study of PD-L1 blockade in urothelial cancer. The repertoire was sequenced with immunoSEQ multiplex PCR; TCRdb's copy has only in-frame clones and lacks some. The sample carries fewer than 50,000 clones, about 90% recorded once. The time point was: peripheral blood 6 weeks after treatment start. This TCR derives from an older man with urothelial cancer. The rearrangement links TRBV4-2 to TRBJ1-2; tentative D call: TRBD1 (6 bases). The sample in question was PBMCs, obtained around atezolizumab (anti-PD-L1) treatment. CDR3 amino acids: CASSQAGAGFYGYTF. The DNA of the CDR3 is TGTGCCAGCAGCCAAGCAGGGGCCGGCTTTTATGGCTACACCTTC.